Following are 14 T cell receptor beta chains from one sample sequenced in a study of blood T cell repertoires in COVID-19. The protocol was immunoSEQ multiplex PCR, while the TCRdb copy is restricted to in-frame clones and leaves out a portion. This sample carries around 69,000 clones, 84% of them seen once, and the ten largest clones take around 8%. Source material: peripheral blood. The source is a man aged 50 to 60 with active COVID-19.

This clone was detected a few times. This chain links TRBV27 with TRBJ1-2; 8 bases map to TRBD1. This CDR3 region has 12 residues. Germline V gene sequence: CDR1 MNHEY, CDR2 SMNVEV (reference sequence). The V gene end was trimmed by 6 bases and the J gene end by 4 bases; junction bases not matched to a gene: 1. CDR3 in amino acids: CASRDRVYGYTF. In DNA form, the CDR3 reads TGTGCCAGCAGGGACAGGGTCTATGGCTACACCTTC.

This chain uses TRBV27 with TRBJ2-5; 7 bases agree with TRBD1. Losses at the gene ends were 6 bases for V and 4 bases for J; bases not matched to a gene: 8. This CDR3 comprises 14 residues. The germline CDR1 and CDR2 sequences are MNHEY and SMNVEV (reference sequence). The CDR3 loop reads CASSRSTGRETQYF. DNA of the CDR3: TGTGCCAGCAGCCGATCGACAGGGCGAGAGACCCAGTACTTC.

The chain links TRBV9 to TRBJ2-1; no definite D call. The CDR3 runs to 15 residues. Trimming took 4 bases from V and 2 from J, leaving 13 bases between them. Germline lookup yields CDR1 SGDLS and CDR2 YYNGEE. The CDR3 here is CASSPAGRAYNEQFF. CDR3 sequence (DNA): TGTGCCAGCAGCCCCGCTGGGCGAGCCTACAATGAGCAGTTCTTC. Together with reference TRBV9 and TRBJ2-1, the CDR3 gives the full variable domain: DSGVTQTPKHLITATGQRVTLRCSPRSGDLSVYWYQQSLDQGLQFLIQYYNGEERAKGNILERFSAQQFPDLHSELNLSSLELGDSALYFCASSPAGRAYNEQFFGPGTRLTVL.

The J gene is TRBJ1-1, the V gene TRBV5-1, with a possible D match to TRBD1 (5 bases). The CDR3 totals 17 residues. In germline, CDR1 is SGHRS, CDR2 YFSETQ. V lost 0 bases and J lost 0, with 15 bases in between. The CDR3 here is CASSLGRGGSLNTEAFF. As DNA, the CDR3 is TGCGCCAGCAGCTTGGGGAGGGGTGGCTCCTTGAACACTGAAGCTTTCTTT.

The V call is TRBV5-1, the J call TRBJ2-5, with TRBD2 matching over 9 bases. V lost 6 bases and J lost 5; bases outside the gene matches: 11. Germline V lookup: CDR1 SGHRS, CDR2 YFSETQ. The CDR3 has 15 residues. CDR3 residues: CASKEGLATVETQYF. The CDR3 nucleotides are TGCGCCAGCAAGGAGGGACTAGCAACGGTTGAGACCCAGTACTTC.

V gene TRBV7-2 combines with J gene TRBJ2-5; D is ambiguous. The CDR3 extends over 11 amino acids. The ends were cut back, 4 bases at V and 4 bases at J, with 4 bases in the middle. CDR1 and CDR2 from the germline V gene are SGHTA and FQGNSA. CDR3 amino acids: CASSSLETQYF. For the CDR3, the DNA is TGTGCCAGCAGCTCCCTAGAGACCCAGTACTTC.

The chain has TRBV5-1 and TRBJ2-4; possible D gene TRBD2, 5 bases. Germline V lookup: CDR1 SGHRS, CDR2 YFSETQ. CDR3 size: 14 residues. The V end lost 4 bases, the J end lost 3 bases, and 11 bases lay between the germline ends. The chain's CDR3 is CASSLSRGKNIQYF. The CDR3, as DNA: TGCGCCAGCAGCCTCTCTCGGGGCAAAAACATTCAGTACTTC.

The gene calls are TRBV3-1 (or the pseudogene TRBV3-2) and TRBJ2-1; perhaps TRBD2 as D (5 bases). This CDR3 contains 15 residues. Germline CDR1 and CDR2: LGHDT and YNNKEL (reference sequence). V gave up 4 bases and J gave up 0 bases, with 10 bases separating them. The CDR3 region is CASSRYAGSYNEQFF. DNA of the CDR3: TGTGCCAGCAGCCGATACGCGGGCTCCTACAATGAGCAGTTCTTC.

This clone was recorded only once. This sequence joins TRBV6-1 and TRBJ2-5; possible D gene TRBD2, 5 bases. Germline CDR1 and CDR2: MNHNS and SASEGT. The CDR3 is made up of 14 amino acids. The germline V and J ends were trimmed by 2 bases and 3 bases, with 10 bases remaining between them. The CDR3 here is CASSEYQEEETQYF. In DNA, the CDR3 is TGTGCCAGCAGTGAATACCAGGAGGAAGAGACCCAGTACTTC.

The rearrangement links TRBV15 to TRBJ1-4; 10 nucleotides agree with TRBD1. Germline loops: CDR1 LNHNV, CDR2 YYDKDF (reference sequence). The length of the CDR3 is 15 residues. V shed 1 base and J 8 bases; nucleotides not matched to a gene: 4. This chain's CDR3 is CATSRGQGAVEKLFF. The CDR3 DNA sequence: TGTGCCACCAGCAGAGGACAGGGGGCGGTGGAAAAACTGTTTTTT.

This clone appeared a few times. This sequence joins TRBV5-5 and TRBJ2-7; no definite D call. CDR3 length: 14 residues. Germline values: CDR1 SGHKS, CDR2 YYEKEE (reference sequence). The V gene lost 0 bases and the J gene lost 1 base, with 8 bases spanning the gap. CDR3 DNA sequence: TGTGCCAGCAGCTTGGCCTTCTATTCCTACGAGCAGTACTTC. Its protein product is CASSLAFYSYEQYF. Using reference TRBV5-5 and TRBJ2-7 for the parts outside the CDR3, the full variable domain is DAGVTQSPTHLIKTRGQQVTLRCSPISGHKSVSWYQQVLGQGPQFIFQYYEKEERGRGNFPDRFSARQFPNYSSELNVNALLLGDSALYLCASSLAFYSYEQYFGPGTRLTVT.

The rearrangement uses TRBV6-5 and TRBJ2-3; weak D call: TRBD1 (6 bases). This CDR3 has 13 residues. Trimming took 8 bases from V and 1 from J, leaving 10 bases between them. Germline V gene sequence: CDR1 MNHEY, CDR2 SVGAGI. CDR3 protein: CASYRQGTDTQYF. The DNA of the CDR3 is TGTGCCAGCTACAGACAGGGCACAGATACGCAGTATTTT.

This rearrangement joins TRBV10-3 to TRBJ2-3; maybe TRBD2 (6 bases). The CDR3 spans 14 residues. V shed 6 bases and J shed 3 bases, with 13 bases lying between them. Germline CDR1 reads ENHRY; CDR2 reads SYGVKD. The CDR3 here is CAIRTSSNTDTQYF. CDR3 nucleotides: TGTGCCATCAGGACTAGTTCAAATACAGATACGCAGTATTTT.

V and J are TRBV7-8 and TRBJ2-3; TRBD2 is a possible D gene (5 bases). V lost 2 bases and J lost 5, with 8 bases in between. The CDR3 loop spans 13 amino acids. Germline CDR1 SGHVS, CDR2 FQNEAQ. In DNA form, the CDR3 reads TGTGCCAGCAGCTTATTCCGGGAAGATACGCAGTATTTT. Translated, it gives CASSLFREDTQYF.